Listed below are T cell receptor beta chains from one sample, sequenced in a study of blood T cell repertoires in COVID-19. Sequencing used immunoSEQ multiplex PCR; TCRdb keeps in-frame clones, though not all of them. This table holds some 250,000 clones, around 90% found once. Sequenced material: peripheral blood. The receptors come from a woman in her thirties with acute or convalescent COVID-19. The CDR3 runs from the conserved cysteine through the conserved F or W. A D gene is named only where the DNA matches it firmly. The listing skips clone size in some rows; elsewhere it reads once, few, many or a size class.

>.|.|TRBJ2-1|TRBV19
CASQGYNEQFF
TGTGCCAGTCAGGGGTACAATGAGCAGTTCTTC
>.|TRBD1|TRBJ2-1|TRBV30
CAWRRDSYYNEQFF
TGTGCCTGGAGGAGGGACAGTTACTACAATGAGCAGTTCTTC
>once|.|TRBJ1-1|TRBV20-1
CSASGWHTNTEAFF
TGCAGTGCTAGTGGGTGGCACACCAACACTGAAGCTTTCTTT
>.|.|TRBJ2-7|TRBV7-8
CASRGDYTNEQYF
TGTGCCAGCAGGGGAGACTACACCAACGAGCAGTACTTC
>.|.|TRBJ1-1|TRBV13
CARKPKQGVTEAFF
TGTGCCAGAAAACCGAAACAGGGAGTCACTGAAGCTTTCTTT
>once|TRBD2|TRBJ2-1|TRBV18
CASSPGLADLYNEQFF
TGTGCCAGCTCACCCGGACTAGCGGACCTCTACAATGAGCAGTTCTTC
>.|TRBD2|TRBJ2-7|TRBV19
CASSGGNYSGSRSYEQYF
TGTGCCAGTAGTGGGGGGAACTACAGCGGGAGTCGAAGCTACGAGCAGTACTTC
>once|.|TRBJ2-7|TRBV6-5
CASSYRQGGEQYF
TGTGCCAGCAGTTATAGGCAGGGAGGCGAGCAGTACTTC
>.|.|TRBJ1-4|TRBV19
CASSKTGNEKLFF
TGTGCCAGTAGTAAGACTGGTAATGAAAAACTGTTTTTT
>.|.|TRBJ1-3|TRBV7-6
CASSLAVRDFSGNTIYF
TGTGCCAGCAGCTTAGCGGTCAGAGACTTCTCTGGAAACACCATATATTTT
>.|.|TRBJ2-6|TRBV15
CATSTQQGRSGANVLTF
TGTGCCACCAGCACCCAACAGGGCAGGTCTGGGGCCAACGTCCTGACTTTC
>.|.|TRBJ2-1|TRBV5-1
CASSLIQGGEQFF
TGCGCCAGCAGCCTGATACAGGGCGGTGAGCAGTTCTTC
>.|TRBD2|TRBJ2-1|TRBV30
CARDTSGRRYEQFF
TGTGCCAGGGATACTAGCGGGAGAAGGTATGAGCAGTTCTTC
>.|.|TRBJ2-1|TRBV11-2
CASSSTDYNEQFF
TGTGCCAGCAGCTCCACAGACTATAATGAGCAGTTCTTC
>.|TRBD1|TRBJ2-7|TRBV6-5
CASSYSGQGYYEQYF
TGTGCCAGCAGTTACTCGGGACAGGGATACTACGAGCAGTACTTC
>.|TRBD2|TRBJ2-1|TRBV13
CASSLHSGRTYNEQFF
TGTGCCAGCAGCTTACATAGCGGGAGGACTTACAATGAGCAGTTCTTC
>.|TRBD2|TRBJ2-7|TRBV10-2
CASRAGLAGAYEQYF
TGCGCCAGCAGGGCGGGACTAGCGGGGGCCTACGAGCAGTACTTC
>.|.|TRBJ2-1|TRBV19
CASSIAGNEQFF
TGTGCCAGTAGTATAGCGGGGAATGAGCAGTTCTTC
>once|TRBD2|TRBJ2-2|TRBV18
CASSPKSGRARDTGELFF
TGTGCCAGCTCACCAAAGAGCGGGAGGGCTCGTGACACCGGGGAGCTGTTTTTT
>once|TRBD1|TRBJ1-2|TRBV14
CASSLDRGGYGYTF
TGTGCCAGCAGCCTCGACAGGGGGGGCTATGGCTACACCTTC
>.|.|TRBJ1-1|TRBV28
CASSTGPVNTEAFF
TGTGCCAGCAGTACCGGTCCCGTTAACACTGAAGCTTTCTTT
>.|TRBD2|TRBJ2-1|TRBV4-3
CASSQEAGLYNEQFF
TGCGCCAGCAGCCAAGAAGCGGGGCTATACAATGAGCAGTTCTTC
>.|.|TRBJ2-7|TRBV19
CASSMEISYEQYF
TGTGCCAGTAGTATGGAGATCTCCTACGAGCAGTACTTC
>.|.|TRBJ2-3|TRBV29-1
CSVEAVGRDTQYF
TGCAGCGTTGAAGCCGTGGGCAGGGATACGCAGTATTTT
>.|.|TRBJ1-1|TRBV7-9
CASSYQLNEAFF
TGTGCCAGCAGCTATCAGTTAAATGAAGCTTTCTTT
>few|.|TRBJ1-4|TRBV18
CASSPGGEKLFF
TGTGCCAGCTCACCAGGGGGCGAAAAACTGTTTTTT
>.|TRBD1|TRBJ1-6|TRBV25-1
CASAGTVYNSPLHF
TGTGCCAGCGCCGGGACAGTTTATAATTCACCCCTCCACTTT
>.|TRBD1|TRBJ2-7|TRBV5-5
CASSDRGLYEQYF
TGTGCCAGCAGCGACAGGGGGTTATACGAGCAGTACTTC
>once|.|TRBJ2-1|TRBV27
CASSLDSPSYNEQFF
TGTGCCAGCAGTTTGGACAGCCCCTCCTACAATGAGCAGTTCTTC
>.|.|TRBJ2-7|TRBV7-2
CASSFPQHYEQYF
TGTGCCAGCAGCTTCCCCCAACACTACGAGCAGTACTTC
>.|TRBD1|TRBJ2-5|TRBV3-1/TRBV3-2
CASSQTGGPVETQYF
TGTGCCAGCAGCCAGACAGGGGGCCCCGTGGAGACCCAGTACTTC